Listed below are T cell receptor beta chains from one sample, sequenced in a study of T cell responses to AZD1222 COVID-19 vaccine. Produced via immunoSEQ multiplex PCR; TCRdb's table is partial and in-frame only. The sample lists over 130,000 clones, roughly 94% seen once, with 1.3% in the top ten. The material sequenced was peripheral blood, taken on day 0 of AZD1222 vaccination. The receptors originated from an adult in good health. Each CDR3 is given with its conserved first and last residue. A D gene is named only where the DNA matches it firmly. For some rows the clone size is stated as once, few or many, or as a class when expanded; others skip it.

D gene: NA; J gene: TRBJ2-1; V gene: TRBV4-1; clone size: few; CDR3 DNA: TGCGCCAGCAGCCAAGGTCTGCGCTCCGGCCGGGGGCAGTTCTTC; CDR3 protein: CASSQGLRSGRGQFF
D gene: TRBD1; J gene: TRBJ1-1; V gene: TRBV15; clone size: NA; CDR3 DNA: TGTGCCACCAGCAGACCTCCTCAGGGGGTTTTCACTGAAGCTTTCTTT; CDR3 protein: CATSRPPQGVFTEAFF
D gene: NA; J gene: TRBJ1-3; V gene: TRBV11-2; clone size: NA; CDR3 DNA: TGTGCCAGCAGCCCTATCTCTGGAAACACCATATATTTT; CDR3 protein: CASSPISGNTIYF
D gene: NA; J gene: TRBJ2-1; V gene: TRBV11-2; clone size: NA; CDR3 DNA: TGTGCCAGCAGCTTAGGTATAGGAACCTACAATGAGCAGTTCTTC; CDR3 protein: CASSLGIGTYNEQFF
D gene: NA; J gene: TRBJ1-2; V gene: TRBV3-1/TRBV3-2; clone size: NA; CDR3 DNA: TGTGCCAGCAGCCAACACCGACCCTTTAACTATGGCTACACCTTC; CDR3 protein: CASSQHRPFNYGYTF
D gene: NA; J gene: TRBJ1-1; V gene: TRBV11-3; clone size: NA; CDR3 DNA: TGTGCCAGCAGCTTAGATGGGTCTGAAGCTTTCTTT; CDR3 protein: CASSLDGSEAFF
D gene: NA; J gene: TRBJ1-5; V gene: TRBV6-5; clone size: NA; CDR3 DNA: TGTGCCACCGACAAAACAGGGCCTCAGCCCCAGCATTTT; CDR3 protein: CATDKTGPQPQHF
D gene: TRBD1; J gene: TRBJ2-1; V gene: TRBV14; clone size: NA; CDR3 DNA: TGTGCCAGCAGCCAAACTGACAGGGGGTCCTACAATGAGCAGTTCTTC; CDR3 protein: CASSQTDRGSYNEQFF
D gene: NA; J gene: TRBJ1-4; V gene: TRBV30; clone size: NA; CDR3 DNA: TGTGCCTGGGGAGACGGGACAACTAATGAAAAACTGTTTTTT; CDR3 protein: CAWGDGTTNEKLFF
D gene: NA; J gene: TRBJ2-6; V gene: TRBV12-2; clone size: NA; CDR3 DNA: TGTGCAAGTCGCTCAACAGGGGCAGGGGCCAACGTCCTGACTTTC; CDR3 protein: CASRSTGAGANVLTF
D gene: NA; J gene: TRBJ2-1; V gene: TRBV3-1/TRBV3-2; clone size: NA; CDR3 DNA: TGTGCCAGCAGCCAGGGGCCAGGACGGTTAAACAATGAGCAGTTCTTC; CDR3 protein: CASSQGPGRLNNEQFF
D gene: TRBD1; J gene: TRBJ1-3; V gene: TRBV27; clone size: NA; CDR3 DNA: TGTGCCAGCAGTTTGGGACAGGGGGCAGACACCATATATTTT; CDR3 protein: CASSLGQGADTIYF
D gene: NA; J gene: TRBJ1-2; V gene: TRBV6-1; clone size: once; CDR3 DNA: TGTGCCAGCAGTGAATGGGGGGAGGGCTACACCTTC; CDR3 protein: CASSEWGEGYTF
D gene: NA; J gene: TRBJ1-3; V gene: TRBV25-1; clone size: NA; CDR3 DNA: TGTGCCAGCAGTGACTTAGGAAACACCATATATTTT; CDR3 protein: CASSDLGNTIYF
D gene: TRBD1; J gene: TRBJ2-6; V gene: TRBV10-3; clone size: NA; CDR3 DNA: TGTGCCATCCGGAGTTATGGACAGGAGAGCTCTGGGGCCAACGTCCTGACTTTC; CDR3 protein: CAIRSYGQESSGANVLTF
D gene: NA; J gene: TRBJ2-3; V gene: TRBV6-5; clone size: NA; CDR3 DNA: TGTGCCAGCAGTTACTCGCCCCTAAGCACAGATACGCAGTATTTT; CDR3 protein: CASSYSPLSTDTQYF
D gene: TRBD2; J gene: TRBJ2-1; V gene: TRBV9; clone size: NA; CDR3 DNA: TGTGCCAGCAGTGTAGCGGGAGGGGACAATGAGCAGTTCTTC; CDR3 protein: CASSVAGGDNEQFF
D gene: NA; J gene: TRBJ1-6; V gene: TRBV6-5; clone size: NA; CDR3 DNA: TGTGCCAGCAGGAGGGGGGGGTTTAATTCACCCCTCCACTTT; CDR3 protein: CASRRGGFNSPLHF
D gene: NA; J gene: TRBJ2-2; V gene: TRBV24-1; clone size: NA; CDR3 DNA: TGTGCCACCAGTGAAACAAACACCGGGGAGCTGTTTTTT; CDR3 protein: CATSETNTGELFF
D gene: NA; J gene: TRBJ1-2; V gene: TRBV2; clone size: NA; CDR3 DNA: TGTGCCAGCACCCCAGCGGCGGGCTCTTTC; CDR3 protein: CASTPAAGSF
D gene: NA; J gene: TRBJ2-5; V gene: TRBV11-2; clone size: NA; CDR3 DNA: TGTGCCAGCAGAGGACAGTCGGGCGAGACCCAGTACTTC; CDR3 protein: CASRGQSGETQYF
D gene: NA; J gene: TRBJ1-4; V gene: TRBV4-1; clone size: NA; CDR3 DNA: TGCGCCAGCAGCCAAGGTCCGACAGGAGGGAATGAAAAACTGTTTTTT; CDR3 protein: CASSQGPTGGNEKLFF
D gene: TRBD1; J gene: TRBJ1-1; V gene: TRBV15; clone size: NA; CDR3 DNA: TGTGCCACCAGCAGGGACAGGACGGAGGGGGAAGCTTTCTTT; CDR3 protein: CATSRDRTEGEAFF
D gene: NA; J gene: TRBJ1-5; V gene: TRBV11-2; clone size: NA; CDR3 DNA: TGTGCCAGCAGCTTAGCGGAGCTGTGGCCCCAGCATTTT; CDR3 protein: CASSLAELWPQHF
D gene: NA; J gene: TRBJ1-2; V gene: TRBV4-1; clone size: NA; CDR3 DNA: TGCGCCAGCAGCCAAGAGGGGGGGACGGCCGTCTATGGCTACACCTTC; CDR3 protein: CASSQEGGTAVYGYTF
D gene: NA; J gene: TRBJ2-3; V gene: TRBV4-1; clone size: NA; CDR3 DNA: TGCGCCAGCAGCCAGGACTTTTCTAGCACAGATACGCAGTATTTT; CDR3 protein: CASSQDFSSTDTQYF
D gene: TRBD2; J gene: TRBJ2-2; V gene: TRBV18; clone size: NA; CDR3 DNA: TGTGCCAGCTCACCACCGAAGAGACTAGCGGGAGCCGGGGAGCTGTTTTTT; CDR3 protein: CASSPPKRLAGAGELFF
D gene: NA; J gene: TRBJ1-5; V gene: TRBV2; clone size: NA; CDR3 DNA: TGTGCCAGCAGTGAACGCCGTAGCAATCAGCCCCAGCATTTT; CDR3 protein: CASSERRSNQPQHF
D gene: NA; J gene: TRBJ1-1; V gene: TRBV5-3; clone size: few; CDR3 DNA: TGTGCCAGAAGCAGGAGTAACGGGTTAGCTTTCTTT; CDR3 protein: CARSRSNGLAFF
D gene: NA; J gene: TRBJ1-2; V gene: TRBV15; clone size: NA; CDR3 DNA: TGTGCCACCAGCAGATCTCTAGATGGTTATGGCTACACCTTC; CDR3 protein: CATSRSLDGYGYTF
D gene: TRBD2; J gene: TRBJ2-1; V gene: TRBV6-2/TRBV6-3; clone size: NA; CDR3 DNA: TGTGCCAGCAGTTATCTTCTAGCGGGGGGTCATGAGCAGTTCTTC; CDR3 protein: CASSYLLAGGHEQFF
D gene: NA; J gene: TRBJ1-1; V gene: TRBV9; clone size: NA; CDR3 DNA: TGTGCCAGCAGCTTGGGCCTGGGCACTGAAGCTTTCTTT; CDR3 protein: CASSLGLGTEAFF
D gene: TRBD2; J gene: TRBJ2-2; V gene: TRBV10-3; clone size: NA; CDR3 DNA: TGTGCCATCAGTCCGACTAGCGGGGGGGGAATTAACACCGGGGAGCTGTTTTTT; CDR3 protein: CAISPTSGGGINTGELFF
D gene: NA; J gene: TRBJ1-5; V gene: TRBV19; clone size: NA; CDR3 DNA: TGTGCCAGTAGTGTCCTGGAGAGGGGCAATCAGCCCCAGCATTTT; CDR3 protein: CASSVLERGNQPQHF
D gene: TRBD2; J gene: TRBJ2-3; V gene: TRBV5-1; clone size: NA; CDR3 DNA: TGCGCCAGCAGCCACGGGACTAGCGGGAGTATTGATACGCAGTATTTT; CDR3 protein: CASSHGTSGSIDTQYF
D gene: TRBD2; J gene: TRBJ2-5; V gene: TRBV5-6; clone size: few; CDR3 DNA: TGTGCCAGCAGCTTGGATACTAGCGGGGAGACCCAGTACTTC; CDR3 protein: CASSLDTSGETQYF
D gene: NA; J gene: TRBJ2-3; V gene: TRBV7-9; clone size: NA; CDR3 DNA: TGTGCCAGCTCCCCCAGCGGATTCACAGATACGCAGTATTTT; CDR3 protein: CASSPSGFTDTQYF
D gene: NA; J gene: TRBJ2-1; V gene: TRBV14; clone size: NA; CDR3 DNA: TGTGCCAGCAGCCCTAGGGGGGTATCCTACAATGAGCAGTTCTTC; CDR3 protein: CASSPRGVSYNEQFF
D gene: TRBD1; J gene: TRBJ1-1; V gene: TRBV4-1; clone size: NA; CDR3 DNA: TGCGCCAGCAGCCAAGAAGGGACAGGAGGTGAAGCTTTCTTT; CDR3 protein: CASSQEGTGGEAFF
D gene: NA; J gene: TRBJ2-1; V gene: TRBV29-1; clone size: NA; CDR3 DNA: TGCAGCGTTGTGGGACTCCGCAATGAGCAGTTCTTC; CDR3 protein: CSVVGLRNEQFF
D gene: NA; J gene: TRBJ1-2; V gene: TRBV6-1; clone size: NA; CDR3 DNA: TGTGCCAGCAGTGAAGGGGTAGCGGGTCCTTATGGCTACACCTTC; CDR3 protein: CASSEGVAGPYGYTF
D gene: TRBD2; J gene: TRBJ2-1; V gene: TRBV6-5; clone size: once; CDR3 DNA: TGTGCCAGCAGTTCACTAGCGGGATTCCACAATGAGCAGTTCTTC; CDR3 protein: CASSSLAGFHNEQFF
D gene: NA; J gene: TRBJ2-1; V gene: TRBV6-4; clone size: NA; CDR3 DNA: TGTGCCAGCAGTATTAGCGGTAGCTCCTACAATGAGCAGTTCTTC; CDR3 protein: CASSISGSSYNEQFF
D gene: NA; J gene: TRBJ1-3; V gene: TRBV5-6; clone size: NA; CDR3 DNA: TGTGCCAGCAGCTTGACAGGAAACACCATATATTTT; CDR3 protein: CASSLTGNTIYF
D gene: NA; J gene: TRBJ2-3; V gene: TRBV29-1; clone size: NA; CDR3 DNA: TGCAGCGTTGAAGCGGGGGCCGATACGCAGTATTTT; CDR3 protein: CSVEAGADTQYF
D gene: TRBD1; J gene: TRBJ2-4; V gene: TRBV5-4; clone size: NA; CDR3 DNA: TGTGCCAGCAGCCGACAGGGTGTGGCCAAAAACATTCAGTACTTC; CDR3 protein: CASSRQGVAKNIQYF
D gene: NA; J gene: TRBJ1-1; V gene: TRBV2; clone size: NA; CDR3 DNA: TGTGCCAGCAGCGCCCTCTACAGGGTGGACACTGAAGCTTTCTTT; CDR3 protein: CASSALYRVDTEAFF
D gene: NA; J gene: TRBJ2-4; V gene: TRBV2; clone size: NA; CDR3 DNA: TGTGCCAGCAGTGAGGTAAACATTCAGTACTTC; CDR3 protein: CASSEVNIQYF
D gene: NA; J gene: TRBJ1-6; V gene: TRBV5-1; clone size: NA; CDR3 DNA: TGCGCCAGCAGCTCCGGGACAATCGGGAATTCACCCCTCCACTTT; CDR3 protein: CASSSGTIGNSPLHF
D gene: NA; J gene: TRBJ1-1; V gene: TRBV10-3; clone size: NA; CDR3 DNA: TGTGCCATCAGCGCAATAGTCGGGCGCACTGAAGCTTTCTTT; CDR3 protein: CAISAIVGRTEAFF
D gene: TRBD2; J gene: TRBJ2-1; V gene: TRBV4-3; clone size: NA; CDR3 DNA: TGCGCCAGCAGCCAATTAGCGGGAGGTACCTACAATGAGCAGTTCTTC; CDR3 protein: CASSQLAGGTYNEQFF
D gene: NA; J gene: TRBJ1-2; V gene: TRBV15; clone size: NA; CDR3 DNA: TGTGCCACCAGTCGGGATGTCTATGGCTACACCTTC; CDR3 protein: CATSRDVYGYTF
D gene: TRBD1; J gene: TRBJ2-5; V gene: TRBV2; clone size: NA; CDR3 DNA: TGTGCCAGCAGGGACCGGGACAGGGTTCAAGAGACCCAGTACTTC; CDR3 protein: CASRDRDRVQETQYF
D gene: NA; J gene: TRBJ2-3; V gene: TRBV5-1; clone size: NA; CDR3 DNA: TGCGCCAGCAGCTTGGCCGGGGGAAGGGTTGCAGATACGCAGTATTTT; CDR3 protein: CASSLAGGRVADTQYF
D gene: NA; J gene: TRBJ1-6; V gene: TRBV2; clone size: NA; CDR3 DNA: TGTGCCGGGTCCCGGGACGGGTATAATTCACCCCTCCACTTT; CDR3 protein: CAGSRDGYNSPLHF
D gene: NA; J gene: TRBJ2-1; V gene: TRBV12-3/TRBV12-4; clone size: NA; CDR3 DNA: TGTGCCAGCAGTCGGGGTTTATTCGATGAGCAGTTCTTC; CDR3 protein: CASSRGLFDEQFF
D gene: NA; J gene: TRBJ1-1; V gene: TRBV21-1; clone size: NA; CDR3 DNA: TGTGCCAGCAGCGACCGGGACAGAAACACTGAAGCTTTCTTT; CDR3 protein: CASSDRDRNTEAFF
D gene: NA; J gene: TRBJ1-4; V gene: TRBV3-1/TRBV3-2; clone size: NA; CDR3 DNA: TGTGCCAGCAGCCAGGCCTGGGGTGGAGAAAAACTGTTTTTT; CDR3 protein: CASSQAWGGEKLFF
D gene: NA; J gene: TRBJ1-4; V gene: TRBV10-3; clone size: NA; CDR3 DNA: TGTGCCATCAGTGAGTCGAGGGGGGCGTTGAATGAAAAACTGTTTTTT; CDR3 protein: CAISESRGALNEKLFF
D gene: NA; J gene: TRBJ2-1; V gene: TRBV11-2; clone size: NA; CDR3 DNA: TGTGCCAGCAGCTCTTATAGGTGGCAGTTCTTC; CDR3 protein: CASSSYRWQFF